The 22 T cell receptor beta chains given below trace back to one sample, sequenced in a study of blood T cell repertoires in COVID-19. TCRdb keeps only in-frame clones here, not all; method: immunoSEQ multiplex PCR. The profile covers about 480,000 clones, with approximately 90% appearing a single time and 10% to 15% taken by the ten largest. Input material: peripheral blood. The receptors originated from a woman in her forties or fifties with COVID-19, enrolled during active disease.

The chain uses TRBV19 and TRBJ2-1, with D perhaps matching TRBD1 (5 bases). The CDR3 contains 14 residues. CDR1 and CDR2 from the germline V gene are LNHDA and SQIVND (reference sequence). Trimming shortened V by 7 bases and J by 10 bases, and 20 bases separated the two germline ends. As DNA, the CDR3 is TGTGCCAGTAAAGGGGTGGTCGGACATGGGGAGCAGTTCTTC. Translated, it gives CASKGVVGHGEQFF.

V is TRBV5-6 and J is TRBJ1-5, with no clear D. Germline V gives CDR1 SGHDT, CDR2 YYEEEE. The CDR3 loop spans 15 amino acids. Trimming cost V 4 bases and J 0 bases, with 11 bases left between them. The CDR3 DNA follows: TGTGCCAGCAGCGCCCTACGGTATAGCAATCAGCCCCAGCATTTT. Protein sequence: CASSALRYSNQPQHF. The full variable domain, its missing parts supplied by reference TRBV5-6 and TRBJ1-5, is DAGVTQSPTHLIKTRGQQVTLRCSPKSGHDTVSWYQQALGQGPQFIFQYYEEEERQRGNFPDRFSGHQFPNYSSELNVNALLLGDSALYLCASSALRYSNQPQHFGDGTRLSIL.

A single count supports this clone. V is TRBV2 and J is TRBJ2-3; 7 bases line up with TRBD2. CDR3 length: 15 residues. The J segment lost 2 bases and the V segment lost 3 bases, leaving 5 bases of the junction unmatched. Per germline, CDR1 SNHLY and CDR2 FYNNEI. The CDR3 reads CASSDTGGFTDTQYF. CDR3 sequence (DNA): TGTGCCAGCAGTGACACGGGGGGTTTCACAGATACGCAGTATTTT.

CDR3 region: CATLSAGGGYTF. For the CDR3, the DNA is TGTGCCACCCTCTCGGCAGGGGGCGGCTACACCTTC. The chain joins TRBV24-1 to TRBJ1-2, with 8 bases lining up with TRBD1. The CDR3 has 12 amino acids. Germline assignment: CDR1 KGHDR and CDR2 SFDVKD. V dropped 9 bases and J dropped 8; count of bases not matched to a gene: 7.

J is TRBJ2-7 and V is TRBV18; 7 bases agree with TRBD1. Looked up from germline, CDR1 is KGHSH and CDR2 is LQKENI. The CDR3 consists of 15 residues. The junction had 8 bases not matched to a gene; V was cut back by 0 bases and J by 6 bases. CDR3 region: CASSPPRNRGVEQYF. The CDR3 DNA follows: TGTGCCAGCTCACCACCTCGAAACAGGGGCGTCGAGCAGTACTTC.

The J gene is TRBJ1-1, the V gene TRBV2; D is undetermined. The germline V gene has CDR1 SNHLY and CDR2 FYNNEI. There are 14 residues in the CDR3. The germline V and J ends were trimmed by 7 bases and 0 bases, with 12 bases remaining between them. The CDR3 reads CASKPRLMNTEAFF. The CDR3 DNA is TGTGCCAGCAAACCCAGGCTCATGAACACTGAAGCTTTCTTT.

This sequence joins TRBV5-8 and TRBJ1-3; 10 nucleotides align to TRBD1. CDR3 length: 15 residues. V was pared by 4 bases and J by 8 bases, with 9 bases of the junction left unmatched. CDR1 SGHTS and CDR2 YDEGEE come from the germline V gene. The CDR3 here is CASSHPGTGVYTIYF. For the CDR3, the DNA is TGTGCCAGCAGCCACCCCGGGACAGGGGTATACACCATATATTTT.

This chain connects TRBV6-6 to TRBJ1-1; tentative D call: TRBD1 (5 bases). This CDR3 is built from 11 residues. The V gene's germline CDR1 is MNHNY and CDR2 SVGAGI (reference sequence). Trimming removed 10 bases at V and 6 bases at J, with 12 bases between. The CDR3 protein is CATSAGAEAFF. CDR3 sequence (DNA): TGTGCCACCTCGGCGGGGGCTGAAGCTTTCTTT.

The chain joins TRBV27 to TRBJ2-2; TRBD1 matches at 11 bases. CDR1 and CDR2 from the germline V gene are MNHEY and SMNVEV (reference sequence). V was pared by 7 bases and J by 5 bases, with 6 bases of the junction left unmatched. The CDR3 spans 15 residues. This CDR3 reads CASKSGTGGTGELFF. The CDR3 DNA is TGTGCCAGCAAGTCCGGGACAGGGGGGACCGGGGAGCTGTTTTTT.

V is TRBV4-1 and J is TRBJ2-5, with TRBD2 identical over 14 bases. V shed 6 bases, J shed 5 bases, and the junction held 14 bases outside the gene matches. The CDR3 extends over 18 amino acids. Germline-derived CDR1 and CDR2 are MGHRA and YSYEKL. CDR3 in amino acids: CASRKGTSGGGIGETQYF. CDR3 nucleotides: TGCGCCAGCAGGAAAGGGACTAGCGGGGGTGGGATAGGTGAGACCCAGTACTTC.

The rearrangement links TRBV9 to TRBJ2-7; a possible D gene is TRBD2 (7 bases). This CDR3 is built from 18 residues. CDR1 is SGDLS and CDR2 is YYNGEE in the germline V gene. V gave up 1 base and J gave up 6 bases, with 26 bases separating them. The CDR3: CASSVTDSGGHIPSEQYF. CDR3 DNA sequence: TGTGCCAGCAGCGTAACCGACTCGGGGGGCCATATCCCCTCCGAGCAGTACTTC.

The V and J genes are TRBV29-1 and TRBJ1-1; D is uncertain. Deletions cut 7 bases from V and 11 bases from J, with 20 bases between. Germline-derived CDR1 and CDR2 are SQVTM and ANQGSEA. CDR3 length equals 12 residues. The CDR3 region has the DNA TGCAGCGCCCAAGGGAGGGTCGGTGAGGCTTTCTTT. It is translated as CSAQGRVGEAFF.

The J gene is TRBJ1-2, the V gene TRBV5-8; 8 bases align to TRBD1. In germline, CDR1 is SGHTS, CDR2 YDEGEE. The CDR3 runs 16 residues. The V segment lost 4 bases and the J segment 3 bases; nucleotides outside the gene matches: 11. CDR3 in DNA: TGTGCCAGCAGCCCCGGACAGGGCCAGGCCCACTATGGCTACACCTTC. This encodes CASSPGQGQAHYGYTF. The whole variable domain, remainder taken from reference TRBV5-8 and TRBJ1-2, is EAGVTQSPTHLIKTRGQQATLRCSPISGHTSVYWYQQALGLGLQFLLWYDEGEERNRGNFPPRFSGRQFPNYSSELNVNALELEDSALYLCASSPGQGQAHYGYTFGSGTRLTVV.

This rearrangement joins TRBV3-1 (or the pseudogene TRBV3-2) to TRBJ1-1; D not certain. Germline V gene sequence: CDR1 LGHDT, CDR2 YNNKEL (reference sequence). The CDR3 is 14 amino acids. V was clipped by 4 bases and J by 3 bases, with 12 bases between them. The CDR3 sequence is CASSPLTTHTEAFF. The CDR3 DNA follows: TGTGCCAGCAGCCCTTTGACAACCCACACTGAAGCTTTCTTT.

The chain recombines TRBV21-1 with TRBJ2-1; the table's D call TRBD2 went unverified against the DNA. TRBV21-1 is shown as a pseudogene. This CDR3 contains 17 residues. CDR3 DNA: TGTGCCAGCAGCAAACCGGGAGGGGGTCCAAAAAGAGATGAGCAGTTCTTC. Its protein product is CASSKPGGGPKRDEQFF.

J is TRBJ1-3 and V is TRBV6-6; TRBD1 might be the D (6 bases). The CDR3 loop spans 14 amino acids. Germline V CDR1 and CDR2: MNHNY, SVGAGI (reference sequence). V lost 2 bases to trimming and J lost 2 bases, with 7 bases between them. CDR3 sequence: CASSYEGAGNTIYF. The CDR3 DNA follows: TGTGCCAGCAGTTACGAGGGGGCTGGAAACACCATATATTTT.

The V and J genes are TRBV7-9 and TRBJ2-7; 7 positions agree with TRBD1. After removal of 6 bases from V and 2 bases from J, the junction contained 7 bases not matched to a gene. The CDR3 is made up of 14 amino acids. Germline V lookup: CDR1 SEHNR, CDR2 FQNEAQ (reference sequence). CDR3 region: CASSFPGTAYEQYF. The CDR3 DNA reads TGTGCCAGCAGTTTCCCCGGGACAGCCTACGAGCAGTACTTC.

This chain joins TRBV5-4 and TRBJ1-6; D call uncertain. V lost 6 bases, J lost 0 bases, and 10 bases lay in between. Per germline, CDR1 SGHNT and CDR2 YYREEE (reference sequence). This CDR3 region has 15 residues. The DNA of the CDR3 is TGTGCCAGCACCCTAGGTTCCTCCTATAATTCACCCCTCCACTTT. Amino acids: CASTLGSSYNSPLHF.

The chain is built from TRBV5-4 and TRBJ2-6, with 7 bases matching TRBD2. The V and J ends lost 3 bases and 2 bases, in that order; junction bases with no gene match: 2. Germline V gene data show CDR1 as SGHNT and CDR2 as YYREEE (reference sequence). The CDR3 loop spans 15 amino acids. CDR3 region: CASSWGGTGANVLTF. The CDR3 DNA reads as TGTGCCAGCAGCTGGGGGGGGACTGGGGCCAACGTCCTGACTTTC. Full variable domain (rest looked up from reference TRBV5-4 and TRBJ2-6): ETGVTQSPTHLIKTRGQQVTLRCSSQSGHNTVSWYQQALGQGPQFIFQYYREEENGRGNFPPRFSGLQFPNYSSELNVNALELDDSALYLCASSWGGTGANVLTFGAGSRLTVL.

This chain uses TRBV11-2 with TRBJ1-2; weak D call: TRBD1 (5 bases). The germline V gene encodes CDR1 SGHAT and CDR2 FQNNGV. This CDR3 spans 13 amino acids. Deletions cut 2 bases from V and 3 bases from J, with 7 bases between. The DNA of the CDR3 is TGTGCCAGCAGCTTATGGGGGGACTATGGCTACACCTTC. This codes for CASSLWGDYGYTF.

The chain has TRBV10-2 and TRBJ1-1; possible D gene TRBD1, 5 bases. CDR1 WSHSY and CDR2 SAAADI come from the germline V gene. This CDR3 region has 14 residues. V shed 3 bases and J shed 2 bases, with 10 bases lying between them. CDR3: CASSDYRINTEAFF. The CDR3 bases are TGCGCCAGCAGTGATTACAGGATTAACACTGAAGCTTTCTTT.

This clone was picked up one time. The DNA for the CDR3 is TGTGCCAGCAGTGTTGAGGCCAGAACTAACTATGGCTACACCTTC. Protein sequence: CASSVEARTNYGYTF. The J gene is TRBJ1-2, the V gene TRBV2; D is undetermined. CDR3 length equals 15 residues. Germline CDR1 is SNHLY and CDR2 is FYNNEI. Trimming stripped 4 bases from V and 0 bases from J, with 12 bases between.